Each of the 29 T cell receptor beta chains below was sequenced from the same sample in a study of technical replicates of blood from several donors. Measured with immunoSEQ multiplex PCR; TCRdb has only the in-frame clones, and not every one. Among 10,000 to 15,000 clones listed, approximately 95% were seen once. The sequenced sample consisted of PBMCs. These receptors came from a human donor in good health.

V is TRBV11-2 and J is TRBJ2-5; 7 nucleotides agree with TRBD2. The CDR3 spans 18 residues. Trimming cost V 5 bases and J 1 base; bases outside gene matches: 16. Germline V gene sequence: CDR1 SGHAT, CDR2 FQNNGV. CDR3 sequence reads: CASSARPSPAGIQETQYF. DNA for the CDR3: TGTGCCAGCAGCGCAAGGCCGTCTCCAGCGGGGATCCAAGAGACCCAGTACTTC.

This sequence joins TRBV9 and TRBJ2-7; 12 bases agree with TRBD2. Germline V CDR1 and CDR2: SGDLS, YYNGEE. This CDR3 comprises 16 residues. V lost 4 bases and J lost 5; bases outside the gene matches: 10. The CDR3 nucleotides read TGTGCCAGCAGCTCTTCGACTAGCGGGAGTCCTCACGAGCAGTACTTC. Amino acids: CASSSSTSGSPHEQYF.

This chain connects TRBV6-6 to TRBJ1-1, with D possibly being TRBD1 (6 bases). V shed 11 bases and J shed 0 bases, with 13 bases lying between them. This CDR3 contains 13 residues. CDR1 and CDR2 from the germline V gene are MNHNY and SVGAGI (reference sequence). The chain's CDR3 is CAGKGGMNTEAFF. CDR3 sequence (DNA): TGTGCCGGCAAGGGGGGGATGAACACTGAAGCTTTCTTT.

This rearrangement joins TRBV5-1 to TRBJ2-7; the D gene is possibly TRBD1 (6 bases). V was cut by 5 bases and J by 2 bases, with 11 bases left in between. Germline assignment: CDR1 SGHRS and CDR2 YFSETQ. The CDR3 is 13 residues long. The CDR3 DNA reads TGCGCCAGCAGGTCGGACAGCCCCTACGAGCAGTACTTC. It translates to CASRSDSPYEQYF.

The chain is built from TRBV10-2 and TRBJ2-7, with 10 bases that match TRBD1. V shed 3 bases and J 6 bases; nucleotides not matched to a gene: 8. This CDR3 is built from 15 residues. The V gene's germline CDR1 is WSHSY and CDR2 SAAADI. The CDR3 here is CASSDPGTGDREQYF. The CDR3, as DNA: TGCGCCAGCAGTGACCCCGGGACAGGGGACCGCGAGCAGTACTTC.

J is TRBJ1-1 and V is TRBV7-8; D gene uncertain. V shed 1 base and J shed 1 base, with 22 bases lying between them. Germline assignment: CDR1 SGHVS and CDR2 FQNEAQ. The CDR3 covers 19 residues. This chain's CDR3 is CASSLVVRPTTNPNTEAFF. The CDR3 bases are TGTGCCAGCAGCTTAGTGGTTAGACCCACTACCAACCCGAACACTGAAGCTTTCTTT.

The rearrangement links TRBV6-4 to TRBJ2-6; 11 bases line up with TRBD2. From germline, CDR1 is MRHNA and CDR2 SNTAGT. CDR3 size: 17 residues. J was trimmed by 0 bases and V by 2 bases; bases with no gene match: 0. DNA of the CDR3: TGTGCCAGCAGTGACGGGACTAGCGGCTCTGGGGCCAACGTCCTGACTTTC. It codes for CASSDGTSGSGANVLTF.

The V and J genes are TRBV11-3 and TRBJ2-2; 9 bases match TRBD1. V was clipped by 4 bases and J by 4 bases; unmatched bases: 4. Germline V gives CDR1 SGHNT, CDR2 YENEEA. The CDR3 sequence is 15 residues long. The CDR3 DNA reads TGTGCCAGCAGCTCGGGACAGGGTAGCACCGGGGAGCTGTTTTTT. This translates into CASSSGQGSTGELFF.

The CDR3 sequence is CASSPYNLAGGRRETQYF. The CDR3 DNA reads as TGTGCCAGCAGCCCGTACAATCTAGCGGGAGGGCGTCGAGAGACCCAGTACTTC. The V gene is TRBV7-9, the J gene TRBJ2-5, with 12 bases aligning to TRBD2. V lost 5 bases and J lost 4; bases outside the gene matches: 14. Germline lookup yields CDR1 SEHNR and CDR2 FQNEAQ (reference sequence). This CDR3 region has 18 residues.

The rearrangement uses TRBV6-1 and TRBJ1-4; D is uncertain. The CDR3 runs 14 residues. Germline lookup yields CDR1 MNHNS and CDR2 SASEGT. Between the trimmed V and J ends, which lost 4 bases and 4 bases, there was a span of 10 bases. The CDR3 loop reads CASSVFEVNEKLFF. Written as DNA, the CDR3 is TGTGCCAGCAGTGTATTTGAGGTTAATGAAAAACTGTTTTTT.

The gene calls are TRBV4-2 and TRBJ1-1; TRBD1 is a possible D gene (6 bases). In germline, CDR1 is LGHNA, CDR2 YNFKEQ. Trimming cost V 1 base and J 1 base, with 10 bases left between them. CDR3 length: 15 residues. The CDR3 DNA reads TGTGCCAGCAGCCAAGCGATACAGGGGAACACTGAAGCTTTCTTT. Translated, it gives CASSQAIQGNTEAFF.

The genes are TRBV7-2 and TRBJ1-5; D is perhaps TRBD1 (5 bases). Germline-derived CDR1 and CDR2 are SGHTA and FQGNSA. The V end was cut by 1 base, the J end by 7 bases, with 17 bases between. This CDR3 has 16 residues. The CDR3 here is CASSLVGTSRGQPQHF. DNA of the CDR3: TGTGCCAGCAGCTTAGTGGGGACCTCGCGGGGGCAGCCCCAGCATTTT.

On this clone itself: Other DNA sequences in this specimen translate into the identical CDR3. The CDR3 nucleotides read TGTGCCAGTTCTCAGCAGGCGGGAGTTAGCACCGGGGAGCTGTTTTTT. Protein product: CASSQQAGVSTGELFF. This chain links TRBV7-9 with TRBJ2-2; 7 nucleotides line up with TRBD2. The germline V gene has CDR1 SEHNR and CDR2 FQNEAQ (reference sequence). Germline trimming cut 9 bases from V and 4 bases from J; bases unmatched to any gene: 14. This CDR3 has 16 residues.

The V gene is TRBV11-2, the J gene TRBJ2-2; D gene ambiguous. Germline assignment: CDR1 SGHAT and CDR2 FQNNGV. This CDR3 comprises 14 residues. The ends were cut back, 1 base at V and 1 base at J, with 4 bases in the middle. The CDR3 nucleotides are TGTGCCAGCAGCTTAGGTCAGAACACCGGGGAGCTGTTTTTT. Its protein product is CASSLGQNTGELFF.

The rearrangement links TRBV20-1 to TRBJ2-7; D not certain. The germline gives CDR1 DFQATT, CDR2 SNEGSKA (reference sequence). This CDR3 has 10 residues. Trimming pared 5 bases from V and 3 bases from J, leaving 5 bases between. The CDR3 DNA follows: TGCAGTGCTCTGTACTACGAGCAGTACTTC. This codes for CSALYYEQYF.

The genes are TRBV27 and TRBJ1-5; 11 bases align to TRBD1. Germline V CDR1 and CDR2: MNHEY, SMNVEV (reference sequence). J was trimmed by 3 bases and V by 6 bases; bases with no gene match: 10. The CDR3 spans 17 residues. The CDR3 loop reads CASRGTGGASYNQPQHF. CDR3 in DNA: TGTGCCAGCAGAGGGACAGGGGGAGCTTCTTACAATCAGCCCCAGCATTTT.

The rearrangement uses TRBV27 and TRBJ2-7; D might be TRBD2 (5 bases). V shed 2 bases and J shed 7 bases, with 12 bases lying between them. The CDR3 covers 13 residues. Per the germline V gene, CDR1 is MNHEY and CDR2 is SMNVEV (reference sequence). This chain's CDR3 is CASSLLAPGEQYF. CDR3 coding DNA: TGTGCCAGCAGTTTACTAGCCCCCGGGGAGCAGTACTTC.

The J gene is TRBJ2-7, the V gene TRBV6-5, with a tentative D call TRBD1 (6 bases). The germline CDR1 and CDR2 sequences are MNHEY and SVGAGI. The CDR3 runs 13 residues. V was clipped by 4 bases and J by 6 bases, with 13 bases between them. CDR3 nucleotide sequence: TGTGCCAGCAGTTCGACAGGTCCGGGCGAGCAGTACTTC. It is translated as CASSSTGPGEQYF.

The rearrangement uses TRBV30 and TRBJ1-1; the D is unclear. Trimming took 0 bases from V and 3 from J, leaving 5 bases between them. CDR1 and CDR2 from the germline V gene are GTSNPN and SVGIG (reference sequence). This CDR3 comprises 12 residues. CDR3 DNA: TGTGCCTGGAGTGTCACAGACACTGAAGCTTTCTTT. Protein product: CAWSVTDTEAFF.

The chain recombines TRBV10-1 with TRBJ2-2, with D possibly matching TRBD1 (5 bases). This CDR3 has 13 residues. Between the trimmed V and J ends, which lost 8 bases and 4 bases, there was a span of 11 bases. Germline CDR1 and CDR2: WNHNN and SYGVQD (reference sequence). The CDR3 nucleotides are TGCGCCAGCGGCGCAGGGATCACCGGGGAGCTGTTTTTT. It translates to CASGAGITGELFF.

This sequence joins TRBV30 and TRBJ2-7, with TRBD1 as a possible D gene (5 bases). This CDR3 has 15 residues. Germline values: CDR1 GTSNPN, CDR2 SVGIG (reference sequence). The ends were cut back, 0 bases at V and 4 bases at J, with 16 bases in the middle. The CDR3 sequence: CAWSVGSGNYYEQYF. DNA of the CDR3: TGTGCCTGGAGTGTAGGATCAGGGAACTATTACGAGCAGTACTTC.

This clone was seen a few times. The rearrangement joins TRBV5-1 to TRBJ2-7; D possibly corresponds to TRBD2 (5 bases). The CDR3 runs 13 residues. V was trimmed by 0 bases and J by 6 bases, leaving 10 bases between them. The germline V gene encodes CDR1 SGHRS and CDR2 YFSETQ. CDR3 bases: TGCGCCAGCAGCTTGGCCGGGGAAGCCGAGCAGTACTTC. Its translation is CASSLAGEAEQYF.

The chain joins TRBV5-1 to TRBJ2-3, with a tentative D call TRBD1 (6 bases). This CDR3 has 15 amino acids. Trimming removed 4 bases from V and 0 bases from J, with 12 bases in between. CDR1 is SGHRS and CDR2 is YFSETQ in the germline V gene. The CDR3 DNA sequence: TGCGCCAGCAGCCCCAGGGGACCGAGCACAGATACGCAGTATTTT. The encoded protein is CASSPRGPSTDTQYF.

CDR3 DNA sequence: TGTGCCAGCAGTTACCAAGGACAGGGGGCGGCCGGGGAGCTGTTTTTT. Its translation: CASSYQGQGAAGELFF. V is TRBV6-6 and J is TRBJ2-2, with 11 bases fitting TRBD1. CDR3 length: 16 amino acids. CDR1 and CDR2 (germline): MNHNY, SVGAGI (reference sequence). J gave up 6 bases and V 2 bases, and 5 bases lay outside the gene matches.

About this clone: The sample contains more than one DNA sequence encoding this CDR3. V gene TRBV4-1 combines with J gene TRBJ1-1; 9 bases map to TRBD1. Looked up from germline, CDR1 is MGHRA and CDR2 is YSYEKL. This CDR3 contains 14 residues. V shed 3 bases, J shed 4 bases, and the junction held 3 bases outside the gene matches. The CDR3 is CASSQSGQGTEAFF. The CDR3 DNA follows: TGCGCCAGCAGCCAGTCGGGACAGGGCACTGAAGCTTTCTTT.

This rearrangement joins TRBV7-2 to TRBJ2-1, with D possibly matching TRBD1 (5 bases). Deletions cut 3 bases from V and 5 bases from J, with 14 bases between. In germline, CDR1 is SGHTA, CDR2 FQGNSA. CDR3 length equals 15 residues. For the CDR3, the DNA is TGTGCCAGCAGCTTGGGTAGTGGGGCCCACAATGAGCAGTTCTTC. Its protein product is CASSLGSGAHNEQFF. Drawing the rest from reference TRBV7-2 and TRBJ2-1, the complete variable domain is GAGVSQSPSNKVTEKGKDVELRCDPISGHTALYWYRQSLGQGLEFLIYFQGNSAPDKSGLPSDRFSAERTGGSVSTLTIQRTQQEDSAVYLCASSLGSGAHNEQFFGPGTRLTVL.

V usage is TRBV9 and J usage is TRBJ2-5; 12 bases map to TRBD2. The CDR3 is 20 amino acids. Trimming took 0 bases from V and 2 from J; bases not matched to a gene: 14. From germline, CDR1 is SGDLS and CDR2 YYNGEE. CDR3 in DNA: TGTGCCAGCAGCGTAGTAGGAACTCGGCTAGCGGGAGGGAATCAAGAGACCCAGTACTTC. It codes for CASSVVGTRLAGGNQETQYF.

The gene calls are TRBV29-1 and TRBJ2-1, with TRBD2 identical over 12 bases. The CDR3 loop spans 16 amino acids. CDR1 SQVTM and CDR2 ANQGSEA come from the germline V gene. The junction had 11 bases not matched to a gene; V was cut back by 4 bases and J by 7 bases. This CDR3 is CSVVMLRTSGINEQFF. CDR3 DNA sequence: TGCAGCGTTGTTATGCTACGGACTAGCGGGATAAATGAGCAGTTCTTC.

CDR3 nucleotide sequence: TGTGCCAGCTCTCGGACTAGCGGGGACCGGAGTGAGCAGTTCTTC. Amino acids: CASSRTSGDRSEQFF. V gene TRBV25-1 combines with J gene TRBJ2-1; TRBD2 matches 12 bases. V was pared by 8 bases and J by 9 bases, with 11 bases of the junction left unmatched. The CDR3 runs to 15 residues. Germline lookup yields CDR1 MGHDK and CDR2 SYGVNS.